The 8 T cell receptor beta chains presented below share a single source sample, sequenced in a study of response to subunit inactivated influenza vaccine (dated by TCRdb to 2016 to 2018). To prepare the library, RT-PCR was applied. Sequencing used an Illumina HiSeq 2500. Through fastp at Q25 and MiXCR, TCRdb rebuilt clones from the public reads, retaining in-frame beta chains. Entries are consolidated by CDR3 protein sequence, retaining the most common genes and DNA. Here the sample has about 800,000 distinct CDR3 sequences; roughly 20% occur a single time. Clones ranked in the top ten supply roughly 10% of the sample. Sequenced here: PBMCs from blood, sampled 5 days after vaccination. The receptors derive from a man in his fifties or sixties who received an inactivated influenza vaccine. Donor details come from another sample of the same person, matched by shared clones.

The chain combines TRBV5-1 with TRBJ2-2; 7 bases align to TRBD1. The length of the CDR3 is 14 residues. J lost 7 bases, V lost 0 bases, and 3 bases had no gene match. The germline gives CDR1 SGHRS, CDR2 YFSETQ. Here the CDR3 reads CASSLDRGGGELFF. The CDR3, as DNA: TGCGCCAGCAGCTTGGACAGGGGTGGCGGGGAGCTGTTTTTT.

The rearrangement links TRBV10-3 to TRBJ2-6; the D gene is possibly TRBD1 (6 bases). The length of the CDR3 is 15 residues. Per the germline V gene, CDR1 is ENHRY and CDR2 is SYGVKD. Trimming removed 11 bases at V and 1 base at J, with 15 bases between. The CDR3 nucleotides are TGTGCCTCCAGGGGTACGGGGTCTGGGGCCAACGTCCTGACTTTC. Residues: CASRGTGSGANVLTF.

The chain has TRBV29-1 and TRBJ2-4; no clear D. V was shortened by 4 bases and J by 0 bases, with 10 bases between the two germline ends. The CDR3 is 14 amino acids. The germline gives CDR1 SQVTM, CDR2 ANQGSEA. CDR3 sequence reads: CSVVPGLAKNIQYF. Here the CDR3 DNA reads TGCAGCGTTGTCCCAGGTCTAGCCAAAAACATTCAGTACTTC.

The chain recombines TRBV2 with TRBJ2-3, with D perhaps assigned TRBD1 or TRBD2 (5 bases each). The V and J ends lost 5 bases and 4 bases respectively, with 16 bases between them. Looked up from germline, CDR1 is SNHLY and CDR2 is FYNNEI. This CDR3 region has 15 residues. In nucleotides, the CDR3 is TGTGCCAGCAGTTCCGGGACCCTTAACGCAGATACGCAGTATTTT. Translating it yields CASSSGTLNADTQYF.

V usage is TRBV20-1 and J usage is TRBJ1-1; unclear D gene. V was pared by 6 bases and J by 0 bases, with 14 bases between. This CDR3 comprises 14 residues. The germline V gene encodes CDR1 DFQATT and CDR2 SNEGSKA (reference sequence). CDR3 protein: CSAQKQPLNTEAFF. CDR3 DNA: TGCAGTGCCCAAAAACAGCCGTTGAACACTGAAGCTTTCTTT.

The chain recombines TRBV12-3 or TRBV12-4 with TRBJ2-5, with 8 positions matching TRBD1. V shed 6 bases and J 0 bases; nucleotides not matched to a gene: 9. This CDR3 region has 16 residues. The CDR3 is CASRLSRDRYQETQYF. CDR3 DNA: TGTGCCAGCAGGTTATCTCGGGACAGGTACCAAGAGACCCAGTACTTC.

This clonotype was seen a few times. V is TRBV6-5 and J is TRBJ1-6; D remains ambiguous. V lost 2 bases, J lost 3 bases, and 11 bases lay in between. The CDR3 is 16 residues long. Germline V lookup: CDR1 MNHEY, CDR2 SVGAGI. This CDR3 reads CASSYLVRNYNSPLHF. The CDR3 DNA follows: TGTGCCAGCAGTTACCTGGTCAGGAACTATAATTCACCCCTCCACTTT.

In its sample, this clonotype was seen a few times. The rearrangement joins TRBV20-1 to TRBJ1-5; 7 nucleotides agree with TRBD1. The CDR3 length is 14 residues. The V segment lost 6 bases and the J segment 6 bases; nucleotides outside the gene matches: 11. Germline assignment: CDR1 DFQATT and CDR2 SNEGSKA (reference sequence). The CDR3 reads CSAITGAAGQPQHF. CDR3 in DNA: TGCAGTGCGATTACAGGGGCCGCAGGTCAGCCCCAGCATTTT.